A single sample is the source of the 22 T cell receptor beta chains below, sequenced in a study of CXCR3-negative and CXCR3-positive naive CD8 T cells. Libraries were UMI-labeled 5' RACE TRB cDNA. Each CDR3 protein gets one entry in TCRdb, which reprocessed the 5' RACE reads and gives no DNA. The sample includes about 130,000 distinct CDR3 sequences. Material: naive CXCR3- CD8+ T cells from blood. The subset denotes: CD45RO-CCR7+CD27+CD95- naive CD8+ T cells lacking CXCR3 (TNR3-). Receptors were obtained from a human donor in good health. Some clones in this sample may be carry-over from other donors' samples.

The rearrangement links TRBV10-2 to TRBJ2-1; checking the TCRdb D call of TRBD1 is not possible without DNA. The germline V gene has CDR1 WSHSY and CDR2 SAAADI. CDR3 size: 15 residues. CDR3 region: CASSEAPRVYNEQFF.

This chain joins TRBV5-4 and TRBJ1-2; absent DNA, TCRdb's TRBD1 call cannot be checked. This CDR3 has 13 amino acids. The germline V gene encodes CDR1 SGHNT and CDR2 YYREEE (reference sequence). The CDR3 loop reads CASSFDRVYGYTF.

The chain couples TRBV7-2 to TRBJ1-1. The length of the CDR3 is 11 residues. Germline V gene sequence: CDR1 SGHTA, CDR2 FQGNSA. CDR3 protein: CASSLDREAFF.

The gene calls are TRBV12-3 or TRBV12-4 and TRBJ2-5; lacking DNA, the TRBD1 call made by TCRdb goes unchecked. The CDR3 loop spans 14 amino acids. The CDR3 protein is CASSLRDRKETQYF.

The genes are TRBV18 and TRBJ2-7; TCRdb's D call of TRBD1 is untestable without DNA. The CDR3 loop spans 13 amino acids. Germline V gives CDR1 KGHSH, CDR2 LQKENI. CDR3 region: CASSPQTGAEQYF.

This chain joins TRBV7-9 and TRBJ2-2; the D gene TCRdb calls, TRBD1, cannot be checked with no DNA. Germline values: CDR1 SEHNR, CDR2 FQNEAQ (reference sequence). The CDR3 spans 19 residues. CDR3 in amino acids: CASSGTKGSTGVHTGELFF. Combining the CDR3 with reference TRBV7-9 and TRBJ2-2 gives the whole variable domain DTGVSQNPRHKITKRGQNVTFRCDPISEHNRLYWYRQTLGQGPEFLTYFQNEAQLEKSRLLSDRFSAERPKGSFSTLEIQRTEQGDSAMYLCASSGTKGSTGVHTGELFFGEGSRLTVL.

This chain connects TRBV18 to TRBJ2-1; TCRdb's assignment of TRBD2 cannot be checked, as there is no DNA. CDR3 size: 19 residues. CDR1 and CDR2 (germline): KGHSH, LQKENI. The CDR3 spells CASSPPPGASGSSYNEQFF.

CDR3 sequence reads: CASNPSGYYNEQFF. The chain uses TRBV6-2 or TRBV6-3 and TRBJ2-1; there is no DNA to check the TCRdb D call of TRBD2. This CDR3 has 14 residues. Germline V gene sequence: CDR1 MNHEY, CDR2 SVGEGT.

CDR3 sequence: CASSVTGVFDQPQHF. The V gene is TRBV19, the J gene TRBJ1-5; TCRdb's assignment of TRBD1 cannot be checked, as there is no DNA. CDR3 size: 15 residues. Germline lookup yields CDR1 LNHDA and CDR2 SQIVND (reference sequence).

J is TRBJ2-5 and V is TRBV29-1; TCRdb names TRBD1, which stays unverified in the absence of DNA. The CDR3 loop spans 16 amino acids. Germline-derived CDR1 and CDR2 are SQVTM and ANQGSEA. CDR3 protein: CSVRLLPGQRKETQYF.

This chain connects TRBV12-3 or TRBV12-4 to TRBJ1-1; TCRdb lists TRBD1, though no DNA is available to test this call. This CDR3 comprises 13 residues. CDR3: CASSLGSPGTAFF.

The chain links TRBV27 to TRBJ1-2; TCRdb's D call, TRBD1, is unchecked because there is no DNA. CDR1 is MNHEY, CDR2 SMNVEV, per germline (reference sequence). This CDR3 has 14 residues. The CDR3 sequence is CASSKATGVVGYTF.

The V gene is TRBV12-3 or TRBV12-4, the J gene TRBJ2-1. The CDR3 contains 14 residues. The CDR3 protein is CASSLWLADNEQFF.

The rearrangement joins TRBV6-6 to TRBJ1-1. The CDR3 loop spans 13 amino acids. Germline V lookup: CDR1 MNHNY, CDR2 SVGAGI (reference sequence). The CDR3 region is CASIDYGTFRAFF.

The chain joins TRBV29-1 to TRBJ1-2; TCRdb's D call, TRBD1, is unchecked because there is no DNA. This CDR3 is 12 amino acids long. The germline gives CDR1 SQVTM, CDR2 ANQGSEA. The CDR3: CSVETGGWGYTF.

The genes are TRBV6-5 and TRBJ2-7. CDR3 length equals 15 residues. Germline V gives CDR1 MNHEY, CDR2 SVGAGI. The CDR3 is CASSYGFGRYYEQYF.

J is TRBJ1-2 and V is TRBV12-3 or TRBV12-4. The length of the CDR3 is 13 residues. The CDR3 region is CASSLGTVSGYTF.

The gene calls are TRBV27 and TRBJ2-1; TCRdb gives TRBD1 as the D gene, but with no DNA this cannot be confirmed. CDR1 and CDR2 (germline): MNHEY, SMNVEV (reference sequence). The CDR3 length is 14 residues. CDR3: CASSLRDPVNEQFF.

This rearrangement joins TRBV24-1 to TRBJ2-1; TCRdb proposes TRBD1, but this gene call is untestable without DNA. The CDR3 covers 15 residues. The germline V gene encodes CDR1 KGHDR and CDR2 SFDVKD. This CDR3 reads CATSDAPGTHNEQFF.

The chain uses TRBV15 and TRBJ2-3; TCRdb's D call of TRBD1 is untestable without DNA. The CDR3 is made up of 13 amino acids. CDR1 and CDR2 (germline): LNHNV, YYDKDF (reference sequence). The CDR3 sequence is CATSRDAGQRKYF. Using reference TRBV15 and TRBJ2-3 for the parts outside the CDR3, the full variable domain is DAMVIQNPRYQVTQFGKPVTLSCSQTLNHNVMYWYQQKSSQAPKLLFHYYDKDFNNEADTPDNFQSRRPNTSFCFLDIRSPGLGDTAMYLCATSRDAGQRKYFGPGTRLTVL.

This chain connects TRBV21-1 to TRBJ2-3; TCRdb calls TRBD1, which cannot be checked without DNA. TRBV21-1 is a pseudogene segment. The CDR3 has 21 amino acids. The CDR3 region is CASSTHRYWGQGARGTDTQYF.

The chain's CDR3 is CSVEDRRTGAASYEQYF. This rearrangement joins TRBV29-1 to TRBJ2-7; the TCRdb call, TRBD1, lacks DNA for checking. Per germline, CDR1 SQVTM and CDR2 ANQGSEA. This CDR3 has 17 residues.